The 30 T cell receptor beta chains below all came from one sample that was sequenced in a study of CD8 T cells in ankylosing spondylitis. TCRdb reanalysed the 5' RACE reads using MiXCR and keeps one entry per CDR3 protein. This table holds 250,000 to 350,000 distinct CDR3 sequences, 20% found once. Material for sequencing was blood, either unsorted or a sorted T cell fraction (not recorded which). Source of these receptors: a male donor with ankylosing spondylitis or in good health (not recorded which).

The sample holds many counts of this clonotype. The J gene is TRBJ1-1, the V gene TRBV29-1, with D tentatively TRBD1 (6 bases). Germline CDR1 and CDR2: SQVTM and ANQGSEA. CDR3 length: 14 amino acids. The V gene lost 4 bases and the J gene lost 1 base, with 13 bases spanning the gap. The CDR3 spells CSVVRLTGNTEAFF. Written as DNA, the CDR3 is TGCAGCGTTGTACGGTTGACAGGGAACACTGAAGCTTTCTTT.

The genes are TRBV18 and TRBJ1-1, with TRBD1 as a possible D gene (5 bases). This CDR3 region has 14 residues. V was clipped by 3 bases and J by 2 bases, with 10 bases between them. Germline CDR1 KGHSH, CDR2 LQKENI. The CDR3 bases are TGTGCCAGCTCACCCAAACAGGTAAACACTGAAGCTTTCTTT. The encoded protein is CASSPKQVNTEAFF.

This clonotype was seen a handful of times. This chain connects TRBV11-2 to TRBJ2-1, with D hard to call. Trimming shortened V by 0 bases and J by 2 bases, and 8 bases separated the two germline ends. From germline, CDR1 is SGHAT and CDR2 FQNNGV. The CDR3 runs to 15 residues. The CDR3 nucleotides read TGTGCCAGCAGCTTAGACGTGATCCCCTACAATGAGCAGTTCTTC. It is translated as CASSLDVIPYNEQFF.

This clonotype has only a few counts. This rearrangement joins TRBV5-1 to TRBJ2-7, with D perhaps matching TRBD1 (5 bases). The CDR3 consists of 14 residues. The germline V gene encodes CDR1 SGHRS and CDR2 YFSETQ. V lost 0 bases to trimming and J lost 2 bases, with 9 bases between them. In nucleotides, the CDR3 is TGCGCCAGCAGCTTGGAAGGACACCCCTACGAGCAGTACGTC. This sequence encodes CASSLEGHPYEQYV.

This clonotype was counted at least ten times. The rearrangement joins TRBV7-2 to TRBJ2-5, with D possibly being TRBD2 (6 bases). The CDR3 loop spans 13 amino acids. CDR1 SGHTA and CDR2 FQGNSA come from the germline V gene. V gave up 5 bases and J gave up 11 bases, with 18 bases separating them. This chain's CDR3 is CASSTLVLREQYF. Here the CDR3 DNA reads TGTGCCAGCAGCACCTTAGTCTTGCGGGAACAGTACTTC. Full variable domain (remainder filled in from reference TRBV7-2 and TRBJ2-5): GAGVSQSPSNKVTEKGKDVELRCDPISGHTALYWYRQSLGQGLEFLIYFQGNSAPDKSGLPSDRFSAERTGGSVSTLTIQRTQQEDSAVYLCASSTLVLREQYFGPGTRLLVL.

This clonotype was counted ten times or more. The chain employs TRBV5-1 and TRBJ2-7, with 10 bases aligning to TRBD2. This CDR3 region has 18 residues. Germline V gene data show CDR1 as SGHRS and CDR2 as YFSETQ. V shed 0 bases, J shed 3 bases, and the junction held 12 bases outside the gene matches. In DNA form, the CDR3 reads TGCGCCAGCAGCTTGGACCGCGGACTAGCGGACCTCCGCTACGAGCAGTACGTC. Protein sequence: CASSLDRGLADLRYEQYV.

This clonotype was found a few times. Given a much more abundant clone one base away, this may be a read error. This rearrangement joins TRBV12-3 or TRBV12-4 to TRBJ2-5, with 8 bases aligning to TRBD1. The CDR3 totals 14 residues. Trimming at V came to 3 bases and at J to 4 bases, leaving 4 bases not matched to a gene. The CDR3 region has the DNA TGTGCCAGCAGTTTCGGCAGGGGGCTAGAGACCCAGTACTTC. Encoded protein: CASSFGRGLETQYF.

J is TRBJ2-4 and V is TRBV5-1; D not resolved. The length of the CDR3 is 14 residues. Germline lookup yields CDR1 SGHRS and CDR2 YFSETQ. The ends were cut back, 1 base at V and 8 bases at J, with 13 bases in the middle. CDR3 coding DNA: TGCGCCAGCAGCTTGATGGGCCTAGAGGACATTCAGTACTTC. This codes for CASSLMGLEDIQYF.

This rearrangement joins TRBV28 to TRBJ2-2; 10 bases agree with TRBD1. Losses at the gene ends were 5 bases for V and 7 bases for J; bases not matched to a gene: 7. The CDR3 totals 15 residues. The germline CDR1 and CDR2 sequences are MDHEN and SYDVKM. The CDR3 region is CASSRDRGLVGELFF. The CDR3 bases are TGTGCCAGCAGTCGGGACAGGGGATTGGTCGGGGAGCTGTTTTTT. The complete variable domain, with remaining parts taken from reference TRBV28 and TRBJ2-2, reads DVKVTQSSRYLVKRTGEKVFLECVQDMDHENMFWYRQDPGLGLRLIYFSYDVKMKEKGDIPEGYSVSREKKERFSLILESASTNQTSMYLCASSRDRGLVGELFFGEGSRLTVL.

CDR3 loop: CTSSLGLAPNTQYF. CDR3 bases: TGTACCAGCAGCCTGGGACTCGCACCCAATACGCAGTATTTT. This rearrangement joins TRBV7-2 to TRBJ2-3; D may be TRBD2 (6 bases). CDR3 length: 14 residues. With 5 bases removed from V and 7 bases from J, the gap between germline ends came to 16 bases. Germline values: CDR1 SGHTA, CDR2 FQGNSA.

This clonotype has more than one count but fewer than ten. The chain joins TRBV6-5 to TRBJ2-5; 8 bases match TRBD2. This CDR3 has 16 residues. After removal of 0 bases from V and 4 bases from J, the junction contained 7 bases not matched to a gene. Germline CDR1 MNHEY, CDR2 SVGAGI. In DNA, the CDR3 is TGTGCCAGCAGTTACTCCGGGACTAGGGGTGGAGAGACCCAGTACTTC. Translation: CASSYSGTRGGETQYF.

The chain combines TRBV6-1 with TRBJ1-5; D possibly corresponds to TRBD1 (6 bases). This CDR3 has 14 residues. V gave up 1 base and J gave up 6 bases, with 10 bases separating them. Germline V gives CDR1 MNHNS, CDR2 SASEGT. Here the CDR3 DNA reads TGTGCCAGCAGTGAAGGAGGGGGGGGTCAGCCCCAGCATTTT. Residues: CASSEGGGGQPQHF.

The chain joins TRBV14 to TRBJ2-3; D gene ambiguous. The germline V gene encodes CDR1 SGHDN and CDR2 FVKESK. Trimming stripped 7 bases from V and 6 bases from J, with 14 bases between. CDR3 size: 13 residues. The CDR3 DNA sequence: TGTGCCAGCACCAAAGATATTCCGGATACGCAGTATTTT. Protein product: CASTKDIPDTQYF.

This clonotype was picked up a small number of times. The chain uses TRBV5-1 and TRBJ1-2; D not resolved. Germline V CDR1 and CDR2: SGHRS, YFSETQ. V shed 0 bases and J shed 2 bases, with 11 bases lying between them. The CDR3 spans 15 residues. The CDR3 DNA is TGCGCCAGCAGCTTGGAACCAGGCCCCAACTATGGCTACACCTTC. Translation gives CASSLEPGPNYGYTF.

This clonotype was seen more than once but under ten times. V and J are TRBV12-3 or TRBV12-4 and TRBJ2-5; D not resolved. Trimming pared 4 bases from V and 6 bases from J, leaving 9 bases between. CDR3 length: 12 amino acids. The CDR3 DNA reads TGTGCCAGCAGTTGGACCTCGAAGACCCAGTACTTC. Amino acids: CASSWTSKTQYF.

The J gene is TRBJ1-2, the V gene TRBV7-8; 8 positions agree with TRBD1. Losses at the gene ends were 2 bases for V and 3 bases for J; bases not matched to a gene: 5. The germline CDR1 and CDR2 sequences are SGHVS and FQNEAQ. The CDR3 runs 15 residues. The CDR3 DNA sequence: TGTGCCAGCAGCTTATCCGGGACAGGACACTATGGCTACACCTTC. This encodes CASSLSGTGHYGYTF.

Only a few counts were recorded for this clonotype. V usage is TRBV9 and J usage is TRBJ2-2; 8 positions match TRBD2. Germline trimming cut 2 bases from V and 1 base from J; bases unmatched to any gene: 4. The CDR3 is made up of 16 amino acids. The germline gives CDR1 SGDLS, CDR2 YYNGEE. The CDR3, as DNA: TGTGCCAGCAGCGTCGCCGCGGGGGGGAACACCGGGGAGCTGTTTTTT. This encodes CASSVAAGGNTGELFF.

This clonotype has ten or more counts. The chain employs TRBV12-3 or TRBV12-4 and TRBJ2-3, with D uncertain. V was pared by 4 bases and J by 1 base, with 6 bases between. This CDR3 is 13 amino acids long. Here the CDR3 DNA reads TGTGCCAGCAGTTATCTGGGCACAGATACGCAGTATTTT. Protein product: CASSYLGTDTQYF.

The chain carries TRBV5-5 and TRBJ2-3; tentative D call: TRBD1 (6 bases). This CDR3 contains 15 residues. Germline V CDR1 and CDR2: SGHKS, YYEKEE (reference sequence). The V gene lost 2 bases and the J gene lost 0 bases, with 10 bases spanning the gap. The CDR3 DNA reads as TGTGCCAGCAGCTTACAGGGTGTTAGCACAGATACGCAGTATTTT. This translates into CASSLQGVSTDTQYF.

The chain carries TRBV2 and TRBJ2-5; D could derive from TRBD1 or TRBD2 (5 bases each). Trimming took 5 bases from V and 9 from J, leaving 13 bases between them. This CDR3 has 12 residues. Germline V lookup: CDR1 SNHLY, CDR2 FYNNEI. Here the CDR3 DNA reads TGTGCCAGCAGTTCCGGGACGGAGGCCCAGTACTTC. It yields the protein CASSSGTEAQYF. Full variable domain (remainder filled in from reference TRBV2 and TRBJ2-5): EPEVTQTPSHQVTQMGQEVILRCVPISNHLYFYWYRQILGQKVEFLVSFYNNEISEKSEIFDDQFSVERPDGSNFTLKIRSTKLEDSAMYFCASSSGTEAQYFGPGTRLLVL.

The chain joins TRBV25-1 to TRBJ2-2; 7 bases line up with TRBD2. Germline values: CDR1 MGHDK, CDR2 SYGVNS. V dropped 6 bases and J dropped 2; count of bases not matched to a gene: 6. The CDR3 runs 15 residues. This chain's CDR3 is CASRPTSSNTGELFF. The CDR3 bases are TGTGCCAGCAGGCCGACTAGCTCAAACACCGGGGAGCTGTTTTTT.

This clonotype appeared many times. The chain employs TRBV10-2 and TRBJ1-5, with D possibly TRBD1 on 6 matching bases. Germline V gene data show CDR1 as WSHSY and CDR2 as SAAADI. With 5 bases removed from V and 7 bases from J, the gap between germline ends came to 12 bases. This CDR3 spans 13 amino acids. CDR3 residues: CASSSGGLQPQHF. The CDR3 DNA reads TGCGCCAGCAGTTCGGGGGGCTTACAGCCCCAGCATTTT.

This chain connects TRBV29-1 to TRBJ1-1; TRBD1 aligns across 7 bases. From germline, CDR1 is SQVTM and CDR2 ANQGSEA. CDR3 size: 12 residues. J was trimmed by 4 bases and V by 7 bases; bases with no gene match: 6. DNA of the CDR3: TGCAGCGCCACAGGGGCTAGCACTGAAGCTTTCTTT. Protein sequence: CSATGASTEAFF.

This chain links TRBV20-1 with TRBJ1-6, with D perhaps matching TRBD1 (6 bases). This CDR3 has 14 amino acids. CDR1 DFQATT and CDR2 SNEGSKA come from the germline V gene (reference sequence). The V end lost 4 bases, the J end lost 7 bases, and 14 bases lay between the germline ends. CDR3 residues: CSATQDSGNSPLHF. The CDR3 DNA sequence: TGCAGTGCTACCCAGGACAGCGGGAATTCACCCCTCCACTTT.

The V call is TRBV12-3 or TRBV12-4, the J call TRBJ2-2, with 9 bases matching TRBD1. Trimming removed 4 bases from V and 1 base from J; junction bases left unmatched: 1. This CDR3 is 15 amino acids long. Here the CDR3 reads CASSWGQGNTGELFF. DNA for the CDR3: TGTGCCAGCAGTTGGGGACAGGGGAACACCGGGGAGCTGTTTTTT.

This chain joins TRBV20-1 and TRBJ2-2; 8 nucleotides agree with TRBD1. From germline, CDR1 is DFQATT and CDR2 SNEGSKA (reference sequence). CDR3 length: 14 residues. With 1 base clipped from V and 7 bases from J, the junction kept 5 bases outside the gene matches. The CDR3 loop is CSARVPGGHGELFF. CDR3 sequence (DNA): TGCAGTGCTAGAGTTCCAGGGGGCCACGGGGAGCTGTTTTTT.

This clonotype came up a few times. The chain employs TRBV25-1 and TRBJ1-4; TRBD1 matches at 8 bases. The V gene end was trimmed by 1 base and the J gene end by 9 bases; junction bases not matched to a gene: 7. Germline-derived CDR1 and CDR2 are MGHDK and SYGVNS. CDR3 size: 15 residues. CDR3 bases: TGTGCCAGCAGTGAATCGGACAGGGAGGAGAAAAAACTGTTTTTT. Translated, it gives CASSESDREEKKLFF. Supplemented by reference TRBV25-1 and TRBJ1-4, the full variable domain reads EADIYQTPRYLVIGTGKKITLECSQTMGHDKMYWYQQDPGMELHLIHYSYGVNSTEKGDLSSESTVSRIRTEHFPLTLESARPSHTSQYLCASSESDREEKKLFFGSGTQLSVL.

This clonotype has more than one count but fewer than ten. J is TRBJ1-2 and V is TRBV12-3 or TRBV12-4; 10 positions match TRBD1. The CDR3 length is 15 residues. The V gene end was trimmed by 6 bases and the J gene end by 8 bases; junction bases not matched to a gene: 12. CDR3 DNA sequence: TGTGCCAGCAGCTTAAGCGACAGGGGGCATCGGGGCTACACCTTC. Encoded protein: CASSLSDRGHRGYTF.

This clonotype occurred a few times. The rearrangement uses TRBV20-1 and TRBJ2-2, with 8 bases lining up with TRBD1. CDR3 length: 15 amino acids. Germline V gene sequence: CDR1 DFQATT, CDR2 SNEGSKA (reference sequence). With 3 bases clipped from V and 3 bases from J, the junction kept 6 bases outside the gene matches. The DNA for the CDR3 is TGCAGTGCTAGTAGGACAGGGTTGGACACCGGGGAGCTGTTTTTT. Protein: CSASRTGLDTGELFF.

This clonotype has just a few counts. This chain joins TRBV15 and TRBJ2-3, with D tentatively TRBD1 (7 bases). The CDR3 has 17 residues. Germline values: CDR1 LNHNV, CDR2 YYDKDF (reference sequence). Trimming took 5 bases from V and 2 from J, leaving 20 bases between them. CDR3: CATSSTMAGQLTDTQYF. CDR3 nucleotide sequence: TGTGCCACCAGCTCAACGATGGCGGGACAGCTCACAGATACGCAGTATTTT. Full variable domain (rest looked up from reference TRBV15 and TRBJ2-3): DAMVIQNPRYQVTQFGKPVTLSCSQTLNHNVMYWYQQKSSQAPKLLFHYYDKDFNNEADTPDNFQSRRPNTSFCFLDIRSPGLGDTAMYLCATSSTMAGQLTDTQYFGPGTRLTVL.